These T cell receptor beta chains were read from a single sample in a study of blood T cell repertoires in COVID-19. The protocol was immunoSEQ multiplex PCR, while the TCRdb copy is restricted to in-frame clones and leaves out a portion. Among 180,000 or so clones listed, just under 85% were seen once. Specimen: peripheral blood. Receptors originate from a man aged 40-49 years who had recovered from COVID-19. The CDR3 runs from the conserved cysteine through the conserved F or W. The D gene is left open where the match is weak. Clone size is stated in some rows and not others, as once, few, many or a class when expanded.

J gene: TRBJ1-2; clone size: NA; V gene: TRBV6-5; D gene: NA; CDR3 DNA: TGTGCCAGCACGGCGCGGTATGGCTACACCTTC; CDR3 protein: CASTARYGYTF
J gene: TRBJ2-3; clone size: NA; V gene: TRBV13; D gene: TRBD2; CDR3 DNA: TGTGCCAGCAGCAGTAGCGGGGATACGCAGTATTTT; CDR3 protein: CASSSSGDTQYF
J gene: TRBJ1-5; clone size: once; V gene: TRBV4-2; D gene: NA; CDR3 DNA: TGTGCCAGCAGCCAAGAGCTAGGGGATAGCAATCAGCCCCAGCATTTT; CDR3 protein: CASSQELGDSNQPQHF
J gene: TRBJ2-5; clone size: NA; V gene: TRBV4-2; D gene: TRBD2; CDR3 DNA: TGTGCCAGCAGCCACAGCGGGGGCCAGGACGAGACCCAGTACTTC; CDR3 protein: CASSHSGGQDETQYF
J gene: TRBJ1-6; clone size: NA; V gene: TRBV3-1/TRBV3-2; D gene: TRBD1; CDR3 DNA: TGTGCCAGCAGCCTACTACGGGACAGGGGACGTAATTCACCCCTCCACTTT; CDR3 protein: CASSLLRDRGRNSPLHF
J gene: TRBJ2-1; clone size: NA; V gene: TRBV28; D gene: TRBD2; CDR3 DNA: TGTGCCAGCAGTTGGACCCAGATAAAACCGGGGGGGGAGCAGTTCTTC; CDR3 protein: CASSWTQIKPGGEQFF
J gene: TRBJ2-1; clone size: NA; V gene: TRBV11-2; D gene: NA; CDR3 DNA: TGTGCCAGCAAGGCAGGGGACATTTACAATGAGCAGTTCTTC; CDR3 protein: CASKAGDIYNEQFF
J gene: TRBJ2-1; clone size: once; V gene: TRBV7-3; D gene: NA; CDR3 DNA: TGTGCCAGCAGCCCAATCGGGGGAGTGGGCTACAATGAGCAGTTCTTC; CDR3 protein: CASSPIGGVGYNEQFF
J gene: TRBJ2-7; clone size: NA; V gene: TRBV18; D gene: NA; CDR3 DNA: TGTGCCAGCTCACCGAAAGTGGGGGGAACCTACGAGCAGTACTTC; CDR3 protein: CASSPKVGGTYEQYF
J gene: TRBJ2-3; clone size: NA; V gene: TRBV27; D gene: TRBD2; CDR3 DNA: TGTGCCAGCAGACCGGGACTAGCGGGGCTAACTAGCACAGATACGCAGTATTTT; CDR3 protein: CASRPGLAGLTSTDTQYF
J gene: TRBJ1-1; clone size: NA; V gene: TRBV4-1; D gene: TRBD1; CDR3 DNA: TGCGCCAGCAGCCAATCACAGGGGTTTGGCACTGAAGCTTTCTTT; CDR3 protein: CASSQSQGFGTEAFF
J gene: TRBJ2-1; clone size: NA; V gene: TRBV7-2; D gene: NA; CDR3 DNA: TGTGCCAGCAGCTGGCAAAGTCCCCAGAATGAGCAGTTCTTC; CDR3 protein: CASSWQSPQNEQFF
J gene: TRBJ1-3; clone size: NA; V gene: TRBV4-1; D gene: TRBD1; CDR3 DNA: TGCGCCAGCAGCCATCCGGGACAGGCCTCTGGAAACACCATATATTTT; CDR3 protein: CASSHPGQASGNTIYF
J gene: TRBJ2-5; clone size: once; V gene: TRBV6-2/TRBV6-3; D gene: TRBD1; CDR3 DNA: TGTGCCAGCAGTCGGGACAGGCAAGAGACCCAGTACTTC; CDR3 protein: CASSRDRQETQYF
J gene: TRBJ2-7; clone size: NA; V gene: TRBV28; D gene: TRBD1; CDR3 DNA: TGTGCCAGCATTACCGGGACAGGGGGCGCATACGAGCAGTACTTC; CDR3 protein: CASITGTGGAYEQYF
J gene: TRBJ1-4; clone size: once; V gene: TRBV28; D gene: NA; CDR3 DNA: TGTGCCAGCAGTTCCAGTATGGCTAATGAAAAACTGTTTTTT; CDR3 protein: CASSSSMANEKLFF
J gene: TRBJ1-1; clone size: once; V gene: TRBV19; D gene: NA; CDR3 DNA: TGTGCCAGTAGTCCCAGGACAGCATTGAACACTGAAGCTTTCTTT; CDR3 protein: CASSPRTALNTEAFF
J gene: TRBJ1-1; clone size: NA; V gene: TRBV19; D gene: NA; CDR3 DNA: TGTGCCAGTAGTATTCCGCGCACTGAAGCTTTCTTT; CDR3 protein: CASSIPRTEAFF
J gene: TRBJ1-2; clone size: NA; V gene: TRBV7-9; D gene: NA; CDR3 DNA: TGTGCCAGCAGCTTACAGACAGACTATGGCTACACCTTC; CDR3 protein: CASSLQTDYGYTF
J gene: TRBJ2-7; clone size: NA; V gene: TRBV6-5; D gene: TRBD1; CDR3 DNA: TGTGCCAGCAGCACGGGACAGCCGGGTTCCTACGAGCAGTACTTC; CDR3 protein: CASSTGQPGSYEQYF
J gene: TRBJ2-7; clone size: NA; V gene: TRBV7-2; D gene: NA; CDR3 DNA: TGTGCCAGCAGCTTGAATCCGGGACTCGCGCTCGAGCAGTACTTC; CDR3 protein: CASSLNPGLALEQYF
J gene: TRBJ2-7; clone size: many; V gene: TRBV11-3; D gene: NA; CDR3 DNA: TGTGCCAGCAGCTTATCGTTGGCGGCCAATTACGAGCAGTACTTC; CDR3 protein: CASSLSLAANYEQYF